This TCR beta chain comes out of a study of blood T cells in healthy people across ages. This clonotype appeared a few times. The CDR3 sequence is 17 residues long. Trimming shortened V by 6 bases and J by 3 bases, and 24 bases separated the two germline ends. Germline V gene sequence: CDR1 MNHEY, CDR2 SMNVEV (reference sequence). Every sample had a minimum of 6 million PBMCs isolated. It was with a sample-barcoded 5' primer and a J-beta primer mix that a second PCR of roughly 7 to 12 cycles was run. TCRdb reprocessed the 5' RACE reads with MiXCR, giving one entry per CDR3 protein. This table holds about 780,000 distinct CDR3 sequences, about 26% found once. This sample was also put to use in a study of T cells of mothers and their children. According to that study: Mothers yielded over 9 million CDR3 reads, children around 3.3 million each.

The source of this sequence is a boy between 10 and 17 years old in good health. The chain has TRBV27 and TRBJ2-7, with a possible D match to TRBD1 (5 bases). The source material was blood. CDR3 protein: CASRVLGEGLGDYEQYF. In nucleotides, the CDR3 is TGTGCCAGCAGGGTCCTAGGGGAAGGTCTAGGGGACTACGAGCAGTACTTC.